The source of this TCR beta chain is a study of shared clonotypes between healthy human individuals (dated by TCRdb to about 2020). With regard to the full study: The cohort included three men and a couple of women between 18 and 49 years of age. For each donor, three plates each were used for CD4 naive and CD4 memory, two plates were used for CD8 naive, and one plate was used for CD8 memory. To estimate repertoire size and how much clonotype sharing occurs between individuals, the study deeply sequenced the blood TCR repertoires of several healthy adults. To increase sequencing depth and limit assay-specific biases, TCR repertoire library preparation and sequencing were carried out by different laboratories using diverse techniques. Per donor, leukapheresis produced somewhere between about 0.85 and 10 billion PBMCs.

The junction carries 10 bases between V and J, which are trimmed by 1 base and 0 bases respectively. CDR1 MDHEN and CDR2 SYDVKM were looked up in the germline V gene. Its CDR3 holds 15 amino acids, cysteine through phenylalanine. Only the CDR3 portion is preserved as DNA: 45 bases, with reading frame beginning at the first base. Concerning this clone: The target of this receptor is not known. No base qualities exist here, and no much larger clone lies one base off it.

The paper as a whole reports these results and caveats: Because the study included only a small number of donors, the genetic and exposure-history diversity represented was limited. Rarefaction of sorted-subset datasets indicated incomplete sequencing despite the large sequencing depth. Sharing across four donors was observed for around 4.8% of naive CD4, over 3% of naive CD8, over 2% of memory CD4, and less than 0.45% of memory CD8 clonotypes. Clonotypes shared by all four sorted-subset donors showed higher generation probabilities than non-shared clonotypes. Naive subsets generally had larger estimated clonotype richness than memory subsets. Sampling was limited to blood, and TCR repertoires in tissue likely differ from TCR repertoires in blood. Based on pairwise subsampling, the degree of clonotype sharing among donors was expected to be affected by sequencing depth.

The donors were healthy, HIV-negative adults with no recently reported acute infections or vaccinations. Every donor was a Caucasian adult living in Nashville, Tennessee, USA. CD4+ T cells were enriched by magnetic negative selection; naive cells were then positively selected on CD45RA, and the negative fraction formed the memory subset. Blood was collected by leukapheresis, and PBMCs were isolated by Ficoll-Histopaque density gradient centrifugation and then cryopreserved in liquid nitrogen vapor phase. Purity and quantity of every magnetically sorted T cell population were checked by analytical flow cytometry. From each sorted fraction, genomic DNA was isolated and quantified by UV absorbance on a Nanodrop 2000c. Using the deep immunoSEQ assay, multiplex PCR amplified TCR CDR3 regions from genomic DNA. For each cell subset, the extracted genomic DNA was distributed evenly across all wells of several immunoSEQ 96-well plates, and each plate served as one replicate. For sorted subsets, each replicate PCR was loaded with approximately 0.2 ug genomic DNA, equivalent to about 33,000 T cell genomes. Purified libraries were measured with a Qubit 3.0 fluorometer, size-checked on a Bioanalyzer 2100, and measured again with the KAPA Library Quantification kit. A separate single-read 150-cycle Illumina NextSeq 550 flow cell was used to sequence each immunoSEQ 96-well plate. On the study's bioinformatics: The immunoSEQ output contained only junctional sequences without quality scores, so filtering could not match that applied to full-length reads. To assign V/J genes and CDR3, sequences were annotated using PyIR, a Python wrapper for IgBLAST v1.9, with IMGT germline references. Reads with weak V/J assignments (E-value above 1e-6), missing CDR3, stop codons, out-of-frame junctions, or ambiguous translated residues were removed. V3J clonotypes were defined as sequences sharing an identical inferred V gene, J gene, and CDR3 amino acid sequence. Percentage overlap between repertoires was calculated by dividing the number of shared unique clonotypes by the size of the smaller repertoire. Repertoire richness was assessed with RTK rarefaction, the Chao1 estimator, and Recon v2.1 estimates of unobserved clonotypes. OLGA was used to compute generation probabilities for all TCRbeta clonotypes that the gDNA method yielded from a few donors. As stored in TCRdb, this immuneACCESS dataset retains in-frame rearrangements with V and J assigned. A fraction of the clones does not appear; measured against another copy, unresolved V genes explain less than half of the discrepancy, and the remainder lacks a known reason. Clone size and the V and J calls come from that table; the DNA yielded D and trimming. The sample has hundreds of thousands of clones on record, roughly 70% of them singletons. About 1.8% of the sample is taken by the ten largest.

Input material: memory CD4+ T cells sorted from blood. The cell subset or site label here, explained by the study, means: CD45RA-negative fraction. Here the chain combines TRBV28 and TRBJ2-7; TRBD2 is a weak D gene call, 5 bases matching. This receptor was identified in a woman aged 25 to 39 in good health. In nucleotides, the sequence is TGTGCCAGCAGTTTATCTCTAGCCAACTCCTACGAGCAGTACTTC. Its translation reads: CASSLSLANSYEQYF.